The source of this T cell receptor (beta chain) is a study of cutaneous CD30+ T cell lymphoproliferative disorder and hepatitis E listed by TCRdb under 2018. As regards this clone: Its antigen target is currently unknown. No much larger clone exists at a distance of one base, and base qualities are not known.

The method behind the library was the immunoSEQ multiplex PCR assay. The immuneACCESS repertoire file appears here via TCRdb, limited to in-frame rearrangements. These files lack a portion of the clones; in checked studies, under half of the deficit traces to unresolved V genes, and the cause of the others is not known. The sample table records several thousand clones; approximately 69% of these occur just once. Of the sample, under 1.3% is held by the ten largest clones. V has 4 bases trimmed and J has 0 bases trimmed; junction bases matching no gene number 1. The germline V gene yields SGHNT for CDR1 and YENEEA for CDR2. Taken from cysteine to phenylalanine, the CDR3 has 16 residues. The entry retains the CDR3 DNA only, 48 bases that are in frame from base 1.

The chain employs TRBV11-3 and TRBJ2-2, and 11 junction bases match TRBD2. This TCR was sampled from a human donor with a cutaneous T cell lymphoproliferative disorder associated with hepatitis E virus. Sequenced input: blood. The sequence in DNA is TGTGCCAGCAGCTCGGGACTAGCGGCGAACACCGGGGAGCTGTTTTTT. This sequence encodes CASSSGLAANTGELFF.